This is a list of T cell receptor beta chains from one sample in a study of regulatory T cells in long-lasting Graves disease. TCRdb passed the multiplex PCR reads through MiXCR, listing each CDR3 protein once. There are 400,000 or so distinct CDR3 sequences in the sample; around 20% occur only once, and around 20% lies in the top ten. Specimen: peripheral blood mononuclear cells (PBMCs), collected when the disease was refractory, from a patient treated with antithyroid drugs. These receptor sequences come from a female donor with Graves disease. The CDR3 runs from the conserved cysteine through the conserved F or W. D genes are given only for firm matches. Clone size appears in some rows only: once, few, many, or a class for an expanded clone.

clone_size j_call d_call v_call cdr3_nt cdr3_aa
NA TRBJ1-5 TRBD1 TRBV20-1 TGCAGTGCTGGGGAGGCAGGGGGCTTTCAGCCCCAGCATTTT CSAGEAGGFQPQHF
NA TRBJ2-7 TRBD2 TRBV29-1 TGCAGCGTCCTAGCGGCAGAGTCCTCCTACGAGCAGTACTTC CSVLAAESSYEQYF
many TRBJ2-7 TRBD2 TRBV28 TGTGCCAGCAGTTTACGCGGGAGGTTGGGGGTTTACGAGCAGTACTTC CASSLRGRLGVYEQYF
NA TRBJ2-2 TRBD1 TRBV10-3 TGTGCCATCAGTGAGGGACAGGGAATCGGGGAGCTGTTTTTT CAISEGQGIGELFF
NA TRBJ1-1 NA TRBV29-1 TGCAGCGTTGTGGACCCAGGCACTGAAGCTTTCTTT CSVVDPGTEAFF
NA TRBJ1-1 TRBD1 TRBV15 TGTGCCACCGGACAGGGTCAAATGAACACTGAAGCTTTCTTT CATGQGQMNTEAFF
NA TRBJ1-2 TRBD1 TRBV3-1 TGTGCCAGCAGCCAAGGGGGACAGGGGATGCCCTATGGCTACACCTTC CASSQGGQGMPYGYTF
NA TRBJ1-2 NA TRBV12-3/TRBV12-4 TGTGCCAGCACCTCAACCACGGGAGGGCCTAACTATGGCTACACCTTC CASTSTTGGPNYGYTF
few TRBJ1-1 NA TRBV29-1 TGCAGCGCTAGTGACGGAGACACTGAAGCTTTCTTT CSASDGDTEAFF
few TRBJ2-5 TRBD2 TRBV28 TGTGCCAGCAGTTCTTTAGCGGGAGGGAAAGAGACCCAGTACTTC CASSSLAGGKETQYF
few TRBJ2-7 TRBD1 TRBV7-2 TGTGCCAGCAGCTTAGACGCAGGGGGCACCCCCTACGAGCAGTACTTC CASSLDAGGTPYEQYF
NA TRBJ1-1 TRBD1 TRBV28 TGTGCCAGCAGTTTATCCCTTCGGATAGGGGGCCGTGAAGCTTTCTTT CASSLSLRIGGREAFF
NA TRBJ2-7 NA TRBV3-1 TGTGCCAGCAGCCACGGGACCTCCTACGAGCAGTACTTC CASSHGTSYEQYF
NA TRBJ2-7 NA TRBV11-2 TGTGCCAGCAGCTTCACGTTAATGTACGAGCAGTACTTC CASSFTLMYEQYF
NA TRBJ2-7 TRBD1 TRBV7-2 TGTGCCAGCAGCCCGTGGACAGGGGTTGAGCAGTACTTC CASSPWTGVEQYF
many TRBJ2-5 TRBD2 TRBV27 TGTGCCAGCAGTCCGAGGGGAGGGCAAGAGACCCAGTACTTC CASSPRGGQETQYF
many TRBJ1-5 NA TRBV12-3/TRBV12-4 TGTGCCAGCAGTAGTGGGGGGCCCCAGCATTTT CASSSGGPQHF
many TRBJ2-5 NA TRBV29-1 TGCAGCGTTGAGTCGACAGGAATGGTTAAAGAGACCCAGTACTTC CSVESTGMVKETQYF
many TRBJ2-7 TRBD1 TRBV29-1 TGCAGCGTTGAAGAAGGTCAGGGGGAGAGCTCCTACGAGCAGTACTTC CSVEEGQGESSYEQYF
few TRBJ2-7 TRBD1 TRBV12-3/TRBV12-4 TGTGCCAGCAGTTCCTTTGGGACAGGGGACCCCTACGAGCAGTACTTC CASSSFGTGDPYEQYF
many TRBJ1-2 TRBD1 TRBV28 TGTGCCAGCAGTGGGGACAGGCGCGGTCCCTATGGCTACACCTTC CASSGDRRGPYGYTF
many TRBJ2-7 NA TRBV7-9 TGTGCCAGCAGCCCCATGGGCGGCGAGCAGTACTTC CASSPMGGEQYF
NA TRBJ1-1 NA TRBV5-6 TGTGCCAGCAGCTTGACCCTCGGCCCCCGAGCTTTCTTT CASSLTLGPRAFF
many TRBJ2-5 TRBD2 TRBV5-1 TGCGCCAGCAGCCGGACTAGCGGGAGACGGGAGACCCAGTACTTC CASSRTSGRRETQYF
NA TRBJ2-7 TRBD2 TRBV14 TGTGCCAGCAGCCAAGACCCTTCACTAGCGTGGTCCTACGAGCAGTACTTC CASSQDPSLAWSYEQYF
few TRBJ2-7 TRBD1 TRBV5-1 TGCGCCAGCAGAGAGGGACAGGGGAGCGAGCAGTACTTC CASREGQGSEQYF
many TRBJ1-2 NA TRBV30 TGTGCCTGGAGCGGACAGTTGGCTAGCTACACCTTC CAWSGQLASYTF
many TRBJ2-2 NA TRBV27 TGTGCCAGCAGTTTATTTTTAGGGGGTCTCGGGGAGCTGTTTTTT CASSLFLGGLGELFF
many TRBJ1-2 NA TRBV7-2 TGTGCCAGCAGCTTAGTTTTGTCTTCTGGCTACACCTTC CASSLVLSSGYTF
NA TRBJ1-4 NA TRBV14 TGTGCCAGCAGCCAAGCAACAGGGAGTAATGAAAAACTGTTTTTT CASSQATGSNEKLFF
many TRBJ2-7 NA TRBV7-2 TGTGCCAGCAGCTTCAGGGGAAGCTCCTACGAGCAGTACTTC CASSFRGSSYEQYF
few TRBJ1-2 TRBD1 TRBV13 TGTGCCAGCAGCTTAGGCTCACTTACAGGGGTTGAGAGTGGCTACACCTTC CASSLGSLTGVESGYTF
many TRBJ1-1 NA TRBV2 TGTGCCAGCGCGAACACTGAAGCTTTCTTT CASANTEAFF
many TRBJ1-2 NA TRBV27 TGTGCCAGCAGTTACGGATATAACTATGGCTACACCTTC CASSYGYNYGYTF
NA TRBJ1-3 TRBD1 TRBV2 TGTGCCAGCAGGGCCACCGGGACAGGGTATAACACCATATATTTT CASRATGTGYNTIYF
NA TRBJ2-7 NA TRBV7-2 TGTGCCAGCAGCCCCTCTTGGCAAACGACCTACGAGCAGTACTTC CASSPSWQTTYEQYF
few TRBJ2-2 NA TRBV7-6 TGTGCCAGCAGCGAATGGAGGGCCGCGGGCGGGGAGCTGTTTTTT CASSEWRAAGGELFF
NA TRBJ1-5 NA TRBV27 TGTGCCAGCAGTTTGTTCGGTCCTGATCAGCCCCAGCATTTT CASSLFGPDQPQHF
many TRBJ1-2 NA TRBV28 TGTGCCAGCAGCCTTCCGGGGGGGCAGGTTGGCTACACCTTC CASSLPGGQVGYTF
NA TRBJ2-6 TRBD2 TRBV2 TGTGCCAGCAGACCTACTAGCGGACTGTTCTCTGGGGCCAACGTCCTGACTTTC CASRPTSGLFSGANVLTF
NA TRBJ1-4 TRBD1 TRBV19 TGTGCCAGTACCCGTTTTGGACAGGGTTTGAGTAATGAAAAACTGTTTTTT CASTRFGQGLSNEKLFF
NA TRBJ2-3 NA TRBV12-3/TRBV12-4 TGTGCCAGCAGTTTCTACGGGGTCACAGATACGCAGTATTTT CASSFYGVTDTQYF
many TRBJ1-1 NA TRBV12-3/TRBV12-4 TGTGCCAGCACCCGCGACGGGGTCCGGACTGAAGCTTTCTTT CASTRDGVRTEAFF
many TRBJ1-2 TRBD1 TRBV29-1 TGCAGCGTGGGACAGGGGACTAACTATGGCTACACCTTC CSVGQGTNYGYTF
NA TRBJ2-7 TRBD2 TRBV30 TGTGCCTGGAGTGTACTCGGAGCGGGAGACCTCTACGAGCAGTACTTC CAWSVLGAGDLYEQYF
many TRBJ2-7 TRBD2 TRBV11-2 TGTGCCAGCAGCCAACAACCGGGAGGCACCTACGAGCAGTACTTC CASSQQPGGTYEQYF
NA TRBJ1-5 NA TRBV19 TGTGCCAGTTCGGGGGATACAATCCAGCCCCAGCATTTT CASSGDTIQPQHF
many TRBJ1-5 NA TRBV28 TGTGCCAGCACCCCGATGGCGGGAAGGATCAATCAGCCCCAGCATTTT CASTPMAGRINQPQHF
few TRBJ2-2 NA TRBV9 TGTGCCAGCAGCGCCTCGGCGGGTGCGAACACCGGGGAGCTGTTTTTT CASSASAGANTGELFF
NA TRBJ1-6 TRBD1 TRBV5-1 TGCGCCAGCAGCAAGCCGACAGGGGAAAATTCACCCCTCCACTTT CASSKPTGENSPLHF
NA TRBJ1-2 TRBD1 TRBV20-1 TGCAGTGCAACGAGGGGGCATGGCTACACCTTC CSATRGHGYTF
many TRBJ1-5 NA TRBV6-1 TGTGCCAGCAGTGAAGGGTGGACTCACGGGCCCCAGCATTTT CASSEGWTHGPQHF
many TRBJ1-2 NA TRBV28 TGTGCCAGCAGAGGGTACAGGGCCATCGGCTATGGCTACACCTTC CASRGYRAIGYGYTF
NA TRBJ2-2 NA TRBV27 TGTGCCAGCAGCCCATTGGTGATAGGGGGTAACACCGGGGAGCTGTTTTTT CASSPLVIGGNTGELFF
many TRBJ1-1 NA TRBV6-1 TGTGCCAGCATGGGGAGCACTGAAGCTTTCTTT CASMGSTEAFF